What follows are 28 T cell receptor beta chains derived from one specimen sequenced in a study of blood T cell repertoires in COVID-19. Here immunoSEQ multiplex PCR was the method, and the copy in TCRdb shows in-frame clones only, minus some. Of approximately 150,000 clones listed, roughly 84% are singletons. The sequenced material came from PBMCs or T cells enriched from blood (not recorded which). The receptors stem from a man aged 60 to 75 who had recovered from COVID-19.

The chain links TRBV29-1 to TRBJ2-1; 8 bases are a match to TRBD2. The CDR3 totals 12 residues. Germline CDR1 SQVTM, CDR2 ANQGSEA. With V trimmed by 6 bases and J by 7 bases, 5 bases remained unmatched. CDR3 sequence (DNA): TGCAGCGTGGAGGGACTAGTAAATGAGCAGTTCTTC. Amino acids: CSVEGLVNEQFF.

The rearrangement uses TRBV11-3 and TRBJ2-1; 7 nucleotides align to TRBD2. Per germline, CDR1 SGHNT and CDR2 YENEEA. Trimming took 5 bases from V and 8 from J; bases not matched to a gene: 3. The CDR3 consists of 12 residues. CDR3 bases: TGTGCCAGCAGCCCTGGACTAGATGAGCAGTTCTTC. Its protein product is CASSPGLDEQFF.

V usage is TRBV5-1 and J usage is TRBJ2-1, with D possibly TRBD2 on 6 matching bases. The CDR3 covers 16 residues. CDR1 and CDR2 (germline): SGHRS, YFSETQ. The V and J ends lost 3 bases and 2 bases respectively, with 15 bases between them. This CDR3 is CASSSGTELTYNEQFF. CDR3 DNA sequence: TGCGCCAGCAGCTCCGGGACTGAACTTACCTACAATGAGCAGTTCTTC.

The V and J genes are TRBV14 and TRBJ2-5; tentative D call: TRBD2 (6 bases). This CDR3 region has 13 residues. V lost 3 bases, J lost 1 base, and 6 bases lay in between. Germline V CDR1 and CDR2: SGHDN, FVKESK. Here the CDR3 DNA reads TGTGCCAGCAGCCAGGGGGGCCAAGAGACCCAGTACTTC. Its protein is CASSQGGQETQYF.

This clone was recorded only once. The chain has TRBV9 and TRBJ2-3, with a weak D call TRBD2 (5 bases). The germline V gene has CDR1 SGDLS and CDR2 YYNGEE. This CDR3 is 16 amino acids long. Trimming took 0 bases from V and 2 from J, leaving 13 bases between them. CDR3 in DNA: TGTGCCAGCAGCGTAGCAGCGGAGCTCCACACAGATACGCAGTATTTT. Residues: CASSVAAELHTDTQYF. Full variable domain (missing parts from reference TRBV9 and TRBJ2-3): DSGVTQTPKHLITATGQRVTLRCSPRSGDLSVYWYQQSLDQGLQFLIQYYNGEERAKGNILERFSAQQFPDLHSELNLSSLELGDSALYFCASSVAAELHTDTQYFGPGTRLTVL.

This chain joins TRBV5-1 and TRBJ2-1, with TRBD2 identical over 12 bases. This CDR3 region has 16 residues. With 5 bases clipped from V and 6 bases from J, the junction kept 9 bases outside the gene matches. CDR1 is SGHRS and CDR2 is YFSETQ in the germline V gene. The CDR3 protein is CASSFRLAGEVNEQFF. Here the CDR3 DNA reads TGCGCCAGCAGTTTCAGACTAGCGGGAGAAGTCAATGAGCAGTTCTTC.

This rearrangement joins TRBV10-1 to TRBJ1-6, with D possibly TRBD1 on 5 matching bases. This CDR3 has 17 amino acids. Germline assignment: CDR1 WNHNN and CDR2 SYGVQD (reference sequence). V dropped 0 bases and J dropped 4 bases, with 13 bases sitting between them. Written as DNA, the CDR3 is TGCGCCAGCAGTGAGTCGTGCCCACAGGAGTATAATTCACCCCTCCACTTT. Amino acid sequence: CASSESCPQEYNSPLHF.

This clone has just a few counts. The chain has TRBV30 and TRBJ1-3, with D unclear. Per germline, CDR1 GTSNPN and CDR2 SVGIG (reference sequence). Trimming took off 2 bases at V and 4 bases at J, with 12 bases between the two ends. CDR3 length equals 14 residues. CDR3 sequence: CAWSLRRIGNTIYF. DNA of the CDR3: TGTGCCTGGAGTTTAAGGAGAATAGGAAACACCATATATTTT. The whole variable domain, remainder taken from reference TRBV30 and TRBJ1-3, is SQTIHQWPATLVQPVGSPLSLECTVEGTSNPNLYWYRQAAGRGLQLLFYSVGIGQISSEVPQNLSASRPQDRQFILSSKKLLLSDSGFYLCAWSLRRIGNTIYFGEGSWLTVV.

The chain joins TRBV3-1 (or the pseudogene TRBV3-2) to TRBJ1-4, with TRBD1 identical over 9 bases. Germline-derived CDR1 and CDR2 are LGHDT and YNNKEL (reference sequence). CDR3 length: 17 residues. V lost 1 base to trimming and J lost 7 bases; unmatched junction nucleotides: 10. DNA for the CDR3: TGTGCCAGCAGCCAAGCGCCTACAGGGGGCAGTGCTGAAAAACTGTTTTTT. Protein product: CASSQAPTGGSAEKLFF.

The chain is built from TRBV10-3 and TRBJ1-5; TRBD1 might be the D (6 bases). Germline V gene data show CDR1 as ENHRY and CDR2 as SYGVKD. The CDR3 has 17 amino acids. Trimming removed 3 bases at V and 4 bases at J, with 19 bases between. The CDR3 is CAISEQGGDDGNQPQHF. The CDR3 region has the DNA TGTGCCATCAGTGAACAGGGAGGGGATGACGGAAATCAGCCCCAGCATTTT.

V gene TRBV13 combines with J gene TRBJ2-1, with 10 nucleotides matching TRBD1. The germline V gene encodes CDR1 PRHDT and CDR2 FYEKMQ (reference sequence). The V segment lost 4 bases and the J segment 1 base; nucleotides outside the gene matches: 4. CDR3 length equals 16 residues. The CDR3 loop reads CASSSDRGPSYNEQFF. DNA for the CDR3: TGTGCCAGCAGCTCAGACAGGGGGCCGTCCTACAATGAGCAGTTCTTC.

This rearrangement joins TRBV27 to TRBJ1-5, with D maybe TRBD1 (5 bases). The germline V and J ends were trimmed by 6 bases and 11 bases, with 29 bases remaining between them. The CDR3 totals 17 residues. Germline CDR1 and CDR2: MNHEY and SMNVEV (reference sequence). This CDR3 is CASRLSHGPAAWGAQHF. The CDR3 DNA follows: TGTGCCAGCAGACTAAGCCACGGGCCAGCCGCGTGGGGGGCCCAGCATTTT.

The gene calls are TRBV5-6 and TRBJ2-7, with a tentative D call TRBD2 (5 bases). CDR1 is SGHDT, CDR2 YYEEEE, per germline. The CDR3 has 18 amino acids. V was trimmed by 4 bases and J by 3 bases, leaving 26 bases between them. In DNA form, the CDR3 reads TGTGCCAGCAGCAGAGACTACCGGGTTGATCAGTCTCTCTACGAGCAGTACTTC. Encoded protein: CASSRDYRVDQSLYEQYF.

The gene calls are TRBV7-2 and TRBJ1-4; TRBD1 matches 12 bases. The J segment lost 1 base and the V segment lost 1 base, leaving 7 bases of the junction unmatched. Per the germline V gene, CDR1 is SGHTA and CDR2 is FQGNSA. There are 19 residues in the CDR3. CDR3 residues: CASSLVGTGGAGTNEKLFF. DNA for the CDR3: TGTGCCAGCAGCTTAGTGGGGACAGGGGGCGCGGGAACTAATGAAAAACTGTTTTTT.

DNA for the CDR3: TGTGCCAGCAGGCCAGGGAATGAGCAGTTCTTC. Its translation is CASRPGNEQFF. The V and J genes are TRBV2 and TRBJ2-1; possible D gene TRBD1, 5 bases. Germline V gene data show CDR1 as SNHLY and CDR2 as FYNNEI. V shed 6 bases and J shed 7 bases, with 7 bases lying between them. The CDR3 covers 11 residues.

The rearrangement links TRBV30 to TRBJ1-1; no firm D call. CDR1 is GTSNPN, CDR2 SVGIG, per germline (reference sequence). The CDR3 consists of 13 residues. The V end lost 4 bases, the J end lost 3 bases, and 12 bases lay between the germline ends. The CDR3 coding sequence is TGTGCCTGGAAGCAGGCCCTGGACACTGAAGCTTTCTTT. Protein sequence: CAWKQALDTEAFF.

This clone is a singleton in its sample. V is TRBV3-1 (or the pseudogene TRBV3-2) and J is TRBJ2-7; D unclear. The CDR3 totals 12 residues. Germline CDR1 and CDR2: LGHDT and YNNKEL (reference sequence). V was cut by 1 base and J by 6 bases, with 7 bases left in between. The CDR3 region is CASSQGLSEQYF. In nucleotides, the CDR3 is TGTGCCAGCAGCCAAGGGCTCAGCGAGCAGTACTTC.

This rearrangement joins TRBV6-5 to TRBJ1-1; D is unclear. The germline CDR1 and CDR2 sequences are MNHEY and SVGAGI. This CDR3 comprises 13 residues. V was pared by 7 bases and J by 3 bases, with 12 bases between. The CDR3: CASNPYRDTEAFF. The CDR3 DNA follows: TGTGCCAGCAACCCCTATCGGGACACTGAAGCTTTCTTT.

The DNA of the CDR3 is TGTGCCAGCACCCTAGGGACTAGCGGGAGAACCGGGGAGCTGTTTTTT. Translation: CASTLGTSGRTGELFF. This chain connects TRBV5-4 to TRBJ2-2, with 14 bases that match TRBD2. Germline V gene lookup returns CDR1 SGHNT and CDR2 YYREEE (reference sequence). This CDR3 has 16 residues. V gave up 6 bases and J gave up 5 bases; unmatched junction bases: 6.

The chain employs TRBV29-1 and TRBJ1-5, with a tentative D call TRBD1 (6 bases). V was clipped by 6 bases and J by 7 bases, with 25 bases between them. There are 16 residues in the CDR3. Germline CDR1 SQVTM, CDR2 ANQGSEA. The CDR3 DNA reads as TGCAGCGTCTCAGAAACAGGGTTGTTCAGGGTGCAGCCCCAGCATTTT. Its protein product is CSVSETGLFRVQPQHF.

The chain couples TRBV27 to TRBJ1-3, with 9 bases fitting TRBD1. The V gene end was trimmed by 5 bases and the J gene end by 4 bases; junction bases not matched to a gene: 6. The CDR3 totals 15 residues. Germline values: CDR1 MNHEY, CDR2 SMNVEV (reference sequence). The CDR3 bases are TGTGCCAGCAGTCCCGGGACAGGGAGCGGAAACACCATATATTTT. Its translation is CASSPGTGSGNTIYF.

The chain links TRBV11-1 to TRBJ2-1, with 8 bases lining up with TRBD2. Germline V lookup: CDR1 SGHAT, CDR2 FQDESV (reference sequence). The V gene end was trimmed by 1 base and the J gene end by 8 bases; junction bases not matched to a gene: 7. The CDR3 is made up of 15 amino acids. The CDR3 sequence is CASSLVPGGFDEQFF. CDR3 nucleotide sequence: TGTGCCAGCAGCTTAGTTCCGGGAGGGTTCGATGAGCAGTTCTTC.

The chain recombines TRBV4-2 with TRBJ2-2, with TRBD2 as a possible D gene (7 bases). Germline loops: CDR1 LGHNA, CDR2 YNFKEQ. The CDR3 length is 16 residues. V lost 1 base to trimming and J lost 7 bases, with 16 bases between them. The CDR3 spells CASSQAIAGAFGELFF. CDR3 DNA: TGTGCCAGCAGCCAAGCTATCGCGGGGGCGTTCGGGGAGCTGTTTTTT.

This clone was seen a few times. The genes are TRBV5-1 and TRBJ2-1; 12 nucleotides line up with TRBD2. The germline gives CDR1 SGHRS, CDR2 YFSETQ. V lost 4 bases, J lost 6 bases, and 5 bases stayed unmatched. CDR3 length equals 15 residues. The CDR3 DNA follows: TGCGCCAGCAGCCTCCGACTAGCGGGAGCCAATGAGCAGTTCTTC. This gives the protein CASSLRLAGANEQFF.

This clone appeared a few times. This chain uses TRBV18 with TRBJ1-5; unclear D gene. This CDR3 has 14 residues. Trimming took off 2 bases at V and 6 bases at J, with 11 bases between the two ends. The V gene's germline CDR1 is KGHSH and CDR2 LQKENI. In DNA form, the CDR3 reads TGTGCCAGCTCACCAATACAATACCTTCAGCCCCAGCATTTT. Residues: CASSPIQYLQPQHF.

The chain joins TRBV6-5 to TRBJ1-2; D gene uncertain. V lost 6 bases, J lost 5 bases, and 16 bases lay in between. The CDR3 runs 14 residues. In germline, CDR1 is MNHEY, CDR2 SVGAGI. The CDR3 bases are TGTGCCAGCAGGGCGGCACAAGGCCCGTATGGCTACACCTTC. This codes for CASRAAQGPYGYTF.

This chain uses TRBV28 with TRBJ2-3; 8 bases match TRBD1. This CDR3 region has 17 residues. Trimming cost V 7 bases and J 2 bases; bases outside gene matches: 14. Germline CDR1 MDHEN, CDR2 SYDVKM. The DNA of the CDR3 is TGTGCCAGCACCGGGGATCCGGGACAGGTTGTCACAGATACGCAGTATTTT. This encodes CASTGDPGQVVTDTQYF.

This chain joins TRBV7-2 and TRBJ2-1, with 7 bases fitting TRBD2. The germline V gene has CDR1 SGHTA and CDR2 FQGNSA. This CDR3 comprises 15 residues. The V and J ends lost 5 bases and 5 bases, in that order; junction bases with no gene match: 9. For the CDR3, the DNA is TGTGCCAGCAGCCTCCAACTAGGGAGGGACAATGAGCAGTTCTTC. This gives the protein CASSLQLGRDNEQFF.